One sample yielded the 7 T cell receptor beta chains listed below, sequenced in a study of T cell responses to AZD1222 COVID-19 vaccine. Using immunoSEQ multiplex PCR, the repertoire was profiled, and TCRdb retains in-frame clones only, with some absent. Of 80,000 to 100,000 clones listed, around 88% are singletons. Sequencing used peripheral blood, obtained on day 0 of AZD1222 vaccination. Receptors were obtained from an adult in good health.

The chain combines TRBV6-5 with TRBJ1-3; 7 nucleotides agree with TRBD1. Germline loops: CDR1 MNHEY, CDR2 SVGAGI. The V and J ends lost 5 bases and 3 bases, in that order; junction bases with no gene match: 1. The CDR3 has 13 residues. The CDR3 coding sequence is TGTGCCAGCAGTCGGGACAGTGGAAACACCATATATTTT. Translating gives CASSRDSGNTIYF.

The V gene is TRBV3-1 (or the pseudogene TRBV3-2), the J gene TRBJ1-1; no clear D gene. The CDR3 loop spans 15 amino acids. Deletions cut 5 bases from V and 6 bases from J, with 19 bases between. CDR1 is LGHDT, CDR2 YNNKEL, per germline (reference sequence). CDR3 protein: CASSTRGVTSAEAFF. The CDR3 DNA reads as TGTGCCAGCAGCACTCGCGGGGTCACGTCCGCTGAAGCTTTCTTT.

The chain links TRBV7-2 to TRBJ2-1; TRBD1 agrees at 10 bases. Germline CDR1 and CDR2: SGHTA and FQGNSA. This CDR3 is built from 17 residues. Trimming at V came to 7 bases and at J to 8 bases, leaving 17 bases not matched to a gene. The CDR3 loop is CASIRTGGAGGLYEQFF. The CDR3 region has the DNA TGTGCCAGCATCCGGACAGGGGGGGCGGGAGGCTTATATGAGCAGTTCTTC.

The rearrangement joins TRBV7-3 to TRBJ2-5, with TRBD2 matching over 8 bases. Germline-derived CDR1 and CDR2 are SGHTA and FQGTGA. The V gene end was trimmed by 4 bases and the J gene end by 4 bases; junction bases not matched to a gene: 5. The CDR3 length is 14 residues. CDR3 bases: TGTGCCAGCAGCTCGGGGGGGCCAGGAGAGACCCAGTACTTC. Translating it yields CASSSGGPGETQYF.

This clone is a singleton in its sample. The chain couples TRBV28 to TRBJ1-6, with TRBD1 matching over 7 bases. The CDR3 has 13 amino acids. Looked up from germline, CDR1 is MDHEN and CDR2 is SYDVKM. The V gene end was trimmed by 6 bases and the J gene end by 5 bases; junction bases not matched to a gene: 1. The CDR3 DNA sequence: TGTGCCAGCAGGGGGACAGATAATTCACCCCTCCACTTT. Protein product: CASRGTDNSPLHF.

This sequence joins TRBV30 and TRBJ1-4; D unclear. The CDR3 runs 13 residues. The V gene lost 0 bases and the J gene lost 7 bases, with 9 bases spanning the gap. CDR1 is GTSNPN, CDR2 SVGIG, per germline (reference sequence). CDR3 coding DNA: TGTGCCTGGAGTGTACGTCGGGGTGAAAAACTGTTTTTT. Translated, it gives CAWSVRRGEKLFF.

This chain uses TRBV24-1 with TRBJ2-2, with no clear D. Per germline, CDR1 KGHDR and CDR2 SFDVKD. This CDR3 is 16 amino acids long. V lost 1 base, J lost 6 bases, and 14 bases lay in between. CDR3 loop: CATSDFSSPAAGELFF. As DNA, the CDR3 is TGTGCCACCAGTGATTTTAGCAGCCCCGCAGCCGGGGAGCTGTTTTTT.